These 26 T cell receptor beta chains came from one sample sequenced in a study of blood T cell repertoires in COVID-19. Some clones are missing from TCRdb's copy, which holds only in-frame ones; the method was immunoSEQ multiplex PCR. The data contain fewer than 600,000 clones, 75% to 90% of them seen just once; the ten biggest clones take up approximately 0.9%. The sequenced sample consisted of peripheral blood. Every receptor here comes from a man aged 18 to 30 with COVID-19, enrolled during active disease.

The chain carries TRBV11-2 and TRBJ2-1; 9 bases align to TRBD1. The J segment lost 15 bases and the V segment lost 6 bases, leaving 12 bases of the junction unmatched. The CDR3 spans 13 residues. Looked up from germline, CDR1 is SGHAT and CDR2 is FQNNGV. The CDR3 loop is CASRDRGQLYPFF. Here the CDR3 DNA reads TGTGCCAGCAGGGACAGGGGCCAACTGTACCCGTTCTTC.

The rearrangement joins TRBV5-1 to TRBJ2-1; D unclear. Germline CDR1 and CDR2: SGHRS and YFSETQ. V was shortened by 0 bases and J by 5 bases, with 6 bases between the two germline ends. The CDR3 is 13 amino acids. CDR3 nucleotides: TGCGCCAGCAGCTTGGAAGCCCACAATGAGCAGTTCTTC. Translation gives CASSLEAHNEQFF.

The CDR3 spells CASSSGTSGRKVMVISYEQYF. The CDR3 DNA follows: TGTGCCAGCAGTTCCGGGACTAGCGGGAGAAAGGTTATGGTAATCTCCTACGAGCAGTACTTC. This sequence joins TRBV2 and TRBJ2-7; 14 bases match TRBD2. The V gene's germline CDR1 is SNHLY and CDR2 FYNNEI. The CDR3 contains 21 residues. V was clipped by 5 bases and J by 0 bases; unmatched bases: 18.

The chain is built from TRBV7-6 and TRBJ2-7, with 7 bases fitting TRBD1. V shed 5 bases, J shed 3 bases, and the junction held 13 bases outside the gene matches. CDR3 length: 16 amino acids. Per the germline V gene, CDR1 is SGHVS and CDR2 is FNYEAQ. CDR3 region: CASSPTGTANFYEQYF. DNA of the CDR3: TGTGCCAGCAGCCCTACTGGGACAGCTAATTTCTACGAGCAGTACTTC. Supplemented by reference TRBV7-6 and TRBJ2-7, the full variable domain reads GAGVSQSPRYKVTKRGQDVALRCDPISGHVSLYWYRQALGQGPEFLTYFNYEAQQDKSGLPNDRFSAERPEGSISTLTIQRTEQRDSAMYRCASSPTGTANFYEQYFGPGTRLTVT.

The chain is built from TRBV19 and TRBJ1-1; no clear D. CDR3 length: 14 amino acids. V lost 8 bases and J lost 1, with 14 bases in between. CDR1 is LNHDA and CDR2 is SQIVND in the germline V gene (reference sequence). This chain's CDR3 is CASGLVVPNTEAFF. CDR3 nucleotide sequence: TGTGCCAGTGGCCTCGTGGTACCGAACACTGAAGCTTTCTTT.

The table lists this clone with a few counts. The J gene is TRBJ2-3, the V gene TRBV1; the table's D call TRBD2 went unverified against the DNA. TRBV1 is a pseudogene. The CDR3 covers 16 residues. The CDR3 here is CTSSQGRGRGADTQYF. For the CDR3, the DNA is TGCACCAGCAGCCAAGGACGAGGGAGGGGGGCAGATACGCAGTATTTT.

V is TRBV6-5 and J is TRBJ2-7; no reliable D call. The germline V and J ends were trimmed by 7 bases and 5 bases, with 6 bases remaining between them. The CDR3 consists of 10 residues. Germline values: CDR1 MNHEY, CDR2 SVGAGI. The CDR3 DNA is TGTGCCAGCACCACAAACGAGCAGTACTTC. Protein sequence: CASTTNEQYF.

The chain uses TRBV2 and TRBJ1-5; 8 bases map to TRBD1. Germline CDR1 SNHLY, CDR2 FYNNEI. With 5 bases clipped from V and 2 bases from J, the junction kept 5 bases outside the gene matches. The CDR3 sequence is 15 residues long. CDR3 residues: CASSPETGGNQPQHF. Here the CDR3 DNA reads TGTGCCAGCAGTCCGGAGACAGGGGGCAATCAGCCCCAGCATTTT.

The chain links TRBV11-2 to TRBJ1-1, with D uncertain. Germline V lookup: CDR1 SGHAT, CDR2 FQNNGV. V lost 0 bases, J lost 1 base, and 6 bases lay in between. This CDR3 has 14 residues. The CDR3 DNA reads TGTGCCAGCAGCTTAGAGCGACAGAACACTGAAGCTTTCTTT. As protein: CASSLERQNTEAFF.

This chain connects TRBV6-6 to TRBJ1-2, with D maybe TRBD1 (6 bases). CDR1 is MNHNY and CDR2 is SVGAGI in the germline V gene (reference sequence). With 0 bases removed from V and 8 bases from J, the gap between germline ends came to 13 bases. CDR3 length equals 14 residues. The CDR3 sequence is CASSYSTSGTGYTF. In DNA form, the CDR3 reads TGTGCCAGCAGTTACTCGACATCGGGGACAGGCTACACCTTC.

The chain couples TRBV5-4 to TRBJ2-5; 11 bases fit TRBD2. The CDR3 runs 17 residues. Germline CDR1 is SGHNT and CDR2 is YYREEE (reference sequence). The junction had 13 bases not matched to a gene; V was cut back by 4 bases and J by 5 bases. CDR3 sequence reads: CASSQPIIAGGRETQYF. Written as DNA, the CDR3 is TGTGCCAGCAGCCAACCTATAATAGCGGGAGGGCGCGAGACCCAGTACTTC.

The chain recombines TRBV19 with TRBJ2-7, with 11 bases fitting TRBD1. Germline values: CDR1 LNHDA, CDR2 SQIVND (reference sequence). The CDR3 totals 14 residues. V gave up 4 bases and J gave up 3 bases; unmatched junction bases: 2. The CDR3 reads CASSRDRGYYEQYF. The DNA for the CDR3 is TGTGCCAGTAGTAGGGACAGGGGGTACTACGAGCAGTACTTC. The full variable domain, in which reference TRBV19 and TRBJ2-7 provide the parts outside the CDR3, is DGGITQSPKYLFRKEGQNVTLSCEQNLNHDAMYWYRQDPGQGLRLIYYSQIVNDFQKGDIAEGYSVSREKKESFPLTVTSAQKNPTAFYLCASSRDRGYYEQYFGPGTRLTVT.

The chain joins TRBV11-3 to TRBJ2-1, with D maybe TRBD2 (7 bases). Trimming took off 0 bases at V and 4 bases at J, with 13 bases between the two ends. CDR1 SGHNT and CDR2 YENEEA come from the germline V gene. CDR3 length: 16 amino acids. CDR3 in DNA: TGTGCCAGCAGCTTAGAGGGCGGGGGCTTTTACAATGAGCAGTTCTTC. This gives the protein CASSLEGGGFYNEQFF.

The CDR3 spells CASSPGRAPGYTF. The CDR3 DNA follows: TGTGCCAGCAGCCCAGGCAGGGCCCCAGGCTACACCTTC. The V gene is TRBV7-9, the J gene TRBJ1-2; perhaps TRBD1 as D (5 bases). V dropped 5 bases and J dropped 8 bases, with 15 bases sitting between them. Per germline, CDR1 SEHNR and CDR2 FQNEAQ (reference sequence). The CDR3 length is 13 residues.

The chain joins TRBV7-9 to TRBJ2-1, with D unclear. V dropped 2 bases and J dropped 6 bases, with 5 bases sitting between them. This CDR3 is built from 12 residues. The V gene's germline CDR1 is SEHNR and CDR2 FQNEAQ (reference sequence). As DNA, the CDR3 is TGTGCCAGCAGCTTAACCGGCAATGAGCAGTTCTTC. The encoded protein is CASSLTGNEQFF.

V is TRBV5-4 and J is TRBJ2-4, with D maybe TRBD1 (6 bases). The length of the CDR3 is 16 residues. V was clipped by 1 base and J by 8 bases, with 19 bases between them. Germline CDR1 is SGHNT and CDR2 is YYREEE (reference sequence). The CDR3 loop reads CASSLRTAQLQDIQYF. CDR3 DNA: TGTGCCAGCAGCTTGCGGACAGCCCAACTTCAGGACATTCAGTACTTC.

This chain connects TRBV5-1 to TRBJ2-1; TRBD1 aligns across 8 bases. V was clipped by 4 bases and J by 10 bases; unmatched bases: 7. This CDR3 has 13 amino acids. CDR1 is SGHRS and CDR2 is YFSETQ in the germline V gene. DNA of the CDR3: TGCGCCAGCAGCGCCGACAGGGGAGGCGAGCAGTTCTTC. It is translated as CASSADRGGEQFF.

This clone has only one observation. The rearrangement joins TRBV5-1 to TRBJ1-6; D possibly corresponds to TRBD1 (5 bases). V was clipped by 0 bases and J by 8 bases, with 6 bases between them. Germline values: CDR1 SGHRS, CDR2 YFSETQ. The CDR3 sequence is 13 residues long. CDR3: CASSLGGDSPLHF. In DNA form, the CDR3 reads TGCGCCAGCAGCTTGGGGGGGGATTCACCCCTCCACTTT.

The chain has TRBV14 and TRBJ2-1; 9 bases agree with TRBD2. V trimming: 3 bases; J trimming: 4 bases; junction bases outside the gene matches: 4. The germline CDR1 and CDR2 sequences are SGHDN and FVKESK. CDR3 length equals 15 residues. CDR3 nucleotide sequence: TGTGCCAGCAGCCAGAGCGCGGGGGGGTACAATGAGCAGTTCTTC. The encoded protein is CASSQSAGGYNEQFF. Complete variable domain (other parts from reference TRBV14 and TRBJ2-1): EAGVTQFPSHSVIEKGQTVTLRCDPISGHDNLYWYRRVMGKEIKFLLHFVKESKQDESGMPNNRFLAERTGGTYSTLKVQPAELEDSGVYFCASSQSAGGYNEQFFGPGTRLTVL.

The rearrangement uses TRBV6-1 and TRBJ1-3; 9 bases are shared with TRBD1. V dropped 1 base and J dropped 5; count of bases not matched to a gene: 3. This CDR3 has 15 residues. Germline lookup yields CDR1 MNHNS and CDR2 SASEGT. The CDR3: CASSEEQGARNTIYF. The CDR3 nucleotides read TGTGCCAGCAGTGAAGAACAGGGGGCCAGAAACACCATATATTTT.

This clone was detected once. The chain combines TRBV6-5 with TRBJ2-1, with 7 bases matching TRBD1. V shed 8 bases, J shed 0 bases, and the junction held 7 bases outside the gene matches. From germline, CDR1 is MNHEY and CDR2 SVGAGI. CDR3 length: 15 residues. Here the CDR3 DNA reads TGTGCCAGCGGACCTCGGGACAGCTCCTACAATGAGCAGTTCTTC. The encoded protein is CASGPRDSSYNEQFF.

The CDR3 reads CASSQGRGINEQFF. Written as DNA, the CDR3 is TGTGCCAGCAGCCAAGGAAGGGGAATCAATGAGCAGTTCTTC. The rearrangement uses TRBV3-1 (or the pseudogene TRBV3-2) and TRBJ2-1; possible D gene TRBD1, 5 bases. Trimming stripped 1 base from V and 6 bases from J, with 10 bases between. The CDR3 length is 14 residues. Germline CDR1 LGHDT, CDR2 YNNKEL (reference sequence).

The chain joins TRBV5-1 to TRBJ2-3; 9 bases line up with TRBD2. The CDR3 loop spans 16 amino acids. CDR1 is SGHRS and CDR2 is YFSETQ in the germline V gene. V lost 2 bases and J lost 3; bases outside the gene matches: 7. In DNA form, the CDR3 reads TGCGCCAGCAGCTTTGGGCTAGCGGGGAGTACAGATACGCAGTATTTT. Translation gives CASSFGLAGSTDTQYF.

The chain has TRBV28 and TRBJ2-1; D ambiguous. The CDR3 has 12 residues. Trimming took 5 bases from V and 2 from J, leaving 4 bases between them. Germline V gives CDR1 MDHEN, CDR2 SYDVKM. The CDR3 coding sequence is TGTGCCAGCAGTATCACCTACAATGAGCAGTTCTTC. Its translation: CASSITYNEQFF.

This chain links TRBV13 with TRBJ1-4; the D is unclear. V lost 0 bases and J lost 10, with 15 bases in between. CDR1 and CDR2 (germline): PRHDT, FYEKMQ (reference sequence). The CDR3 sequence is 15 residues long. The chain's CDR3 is CASSLGGEGSRKLFF. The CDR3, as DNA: TGTGCCAGCAGCTTAGGCGGTGAAGGGAGCCGAAAACTGTTTTTT. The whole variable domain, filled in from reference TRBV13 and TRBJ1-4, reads AAGVIQSPRHLIKEKRETATLKCYPIPRHDTVYWYQQGPGQDPQFLISFYEKMQSDKGSIPDRFSAQQFSDYHSELNMSSLELGDSALYFCASSLGGEGSRKLFFGSGTQLSVL.

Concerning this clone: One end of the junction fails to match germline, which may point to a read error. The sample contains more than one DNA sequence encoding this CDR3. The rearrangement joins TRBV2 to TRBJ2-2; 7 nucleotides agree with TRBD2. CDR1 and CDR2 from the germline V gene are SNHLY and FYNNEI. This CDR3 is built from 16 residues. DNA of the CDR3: TGTGCCAGCAGGAGGACTAGAGCGGAAAACACCGGAGAGCTGTTTTTT. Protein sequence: CASRRTRAENTGELFF.